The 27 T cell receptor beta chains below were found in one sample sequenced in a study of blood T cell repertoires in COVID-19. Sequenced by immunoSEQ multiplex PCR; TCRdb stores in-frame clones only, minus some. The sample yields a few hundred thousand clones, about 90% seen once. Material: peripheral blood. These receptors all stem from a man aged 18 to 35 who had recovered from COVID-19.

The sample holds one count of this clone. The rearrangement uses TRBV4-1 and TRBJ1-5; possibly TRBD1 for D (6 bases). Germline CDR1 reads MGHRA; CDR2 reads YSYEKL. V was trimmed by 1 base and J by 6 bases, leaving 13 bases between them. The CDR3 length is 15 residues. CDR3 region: CASSQVGGPSQPQHF. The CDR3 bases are TGCGCCAGCAGCCAAGTGGGGGGGCCGAGTCAGCCCCAGCATTTT.

DNA of the CDR3: TGTGCCAGCAGCTTAAGCACAGCCAATGAGCAGTTCTTC. Translating it yields CASSLSTANEQFF. The chain has TRBV7-6 and TRBJ2-1; the D is unclear. Trimming removed 2 bases at V and 6 bases at J, with 8 bases between. The germline gives CDR1 SGHVS, CDR2 FNYEAQ. The CDR3 runs 13 residues. Variable domain in full (rest from reference TRBV7-6 and TRBJ2-1): GAGVSQSPRYKVTKRGQDVALRCDPISGHVSLYWYRQALGQGPEFLTYFNYEAQQDKSGLPNDRFSAERPEGSISTLTIQRTEQRDSAMYRCASSLSTANEQFFGPGTRLTVL.

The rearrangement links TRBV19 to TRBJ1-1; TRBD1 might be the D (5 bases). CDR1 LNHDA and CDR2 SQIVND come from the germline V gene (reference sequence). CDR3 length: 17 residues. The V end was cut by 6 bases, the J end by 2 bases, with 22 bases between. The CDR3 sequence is CASSNGRPGGVNTEAFF. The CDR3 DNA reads TGTGCCAGTAGCAACGGACGACCAGGAGGGGTAAACACTGAAGCTTTCTTT.

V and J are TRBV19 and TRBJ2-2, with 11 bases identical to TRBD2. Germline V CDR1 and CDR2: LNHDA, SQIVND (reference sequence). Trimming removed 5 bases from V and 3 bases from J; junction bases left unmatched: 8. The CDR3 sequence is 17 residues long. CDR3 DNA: TGTGCCAGTAGTCCTTTTCTAGCGGGAGGTGACACCGGGGAGCTGTTTTTT. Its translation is CASSPFLAGGDTGELFF.

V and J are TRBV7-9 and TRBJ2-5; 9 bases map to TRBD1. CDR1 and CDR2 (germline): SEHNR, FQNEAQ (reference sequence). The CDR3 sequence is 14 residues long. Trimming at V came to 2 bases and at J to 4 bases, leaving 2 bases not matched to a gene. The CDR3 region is CASSLTGGGETQYF. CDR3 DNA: TGTGCCAGCAGCTTAACAGGGGGCGGAGAGACCCAGTACTTC.

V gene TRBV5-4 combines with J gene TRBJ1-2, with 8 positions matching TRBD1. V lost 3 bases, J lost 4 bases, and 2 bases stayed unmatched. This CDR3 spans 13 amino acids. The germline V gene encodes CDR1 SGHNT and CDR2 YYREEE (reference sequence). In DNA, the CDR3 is TGTGCCAGCAGCTGGACAGGGACCTATGGCTACACCTTC. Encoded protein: CASSWTGTYGYTF.

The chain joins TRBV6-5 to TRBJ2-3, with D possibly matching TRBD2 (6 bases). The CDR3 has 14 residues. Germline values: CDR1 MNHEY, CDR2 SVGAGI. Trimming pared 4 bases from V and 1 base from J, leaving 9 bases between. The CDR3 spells CASSSRRGTDTQYF. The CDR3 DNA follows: TGTGCCAGCAGTTCCCGGAGGGGCACAGATACGCAGTATTTT.

CDR3 nucleotide sequence: TGTGCCAGCAGTGAATCGGTCAAGAACACTGAAGCTTTCTTT. This encodes CASSESVKNTEAFF. The chain links TRBV25-1 to TRBJ1-1, with D unresolved. V was clipped by 1 base and J by 1 base, with 7 bases between them. The CDR3 extends over 14 amino acids. From germline, CDR1 is MGHDK and CDR2 SYGVNS.

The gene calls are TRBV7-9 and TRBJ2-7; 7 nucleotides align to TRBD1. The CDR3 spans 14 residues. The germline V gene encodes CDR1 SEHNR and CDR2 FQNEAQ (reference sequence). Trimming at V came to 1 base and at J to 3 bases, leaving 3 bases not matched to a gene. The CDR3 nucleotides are TGTGCCAGCAGCTTAGGACAGGGTTTCTACGAGCAGTACTTC. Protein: CASSLGQGFYEQYF.

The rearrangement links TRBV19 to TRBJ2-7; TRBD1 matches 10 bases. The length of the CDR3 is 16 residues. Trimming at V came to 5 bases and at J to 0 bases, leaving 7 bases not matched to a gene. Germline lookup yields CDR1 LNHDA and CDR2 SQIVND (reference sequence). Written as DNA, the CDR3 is TGTGCCAGTAGTCCCCAGCGGGACAGGGGCTCCTACGAGCAGTACTTC. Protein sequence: CASSPQRDRGSYEQYF.

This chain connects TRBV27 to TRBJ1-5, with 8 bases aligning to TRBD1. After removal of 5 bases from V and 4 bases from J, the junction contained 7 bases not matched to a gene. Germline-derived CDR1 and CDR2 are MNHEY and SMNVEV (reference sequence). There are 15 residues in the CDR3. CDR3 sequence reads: CASSPGDRLNQPQHF. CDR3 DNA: TGTGCCAGCAGTCCTGGGGACAGGTTAAATCAGCCCCAGCATTTT.

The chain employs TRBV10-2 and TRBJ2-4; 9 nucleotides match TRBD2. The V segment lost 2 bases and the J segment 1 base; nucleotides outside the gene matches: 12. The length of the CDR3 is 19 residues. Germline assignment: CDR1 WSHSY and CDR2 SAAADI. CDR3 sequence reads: CASSEGGGRASMAKNIQYF. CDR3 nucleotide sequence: TGCGCCAGCAGTGAGGGGGGCGGGAGGGCCTCTATGGCCAAAAACATTCAGTACTTC.

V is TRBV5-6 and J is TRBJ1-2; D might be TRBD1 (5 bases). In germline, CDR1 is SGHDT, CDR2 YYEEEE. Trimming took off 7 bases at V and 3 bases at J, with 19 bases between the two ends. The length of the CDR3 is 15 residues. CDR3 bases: TGTGCCAGCTCAACCCCCAGGGAGGGCGACTATGGCTACACCTTC. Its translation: CASSTPREGDYGYTF.

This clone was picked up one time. In DNA form, the CDR3 reads TGTGCCAGCAGCTTAAAGACAGGGAACACTGAAGCTTTCTTT. Encoded protein: CASSLKTGNTEAFF. This chain joins TRBV5-4 and TRBJ1-1, with D perhaps matching TRBD1 (6 bases). V lost 2 bases to trimming and J lost 1 base, with 9 bases between them. Germline V gene lookup returns CDR1 SGHNT and CDR2 YYREEE (reference sequence). The CDR3 covers 14 residues.

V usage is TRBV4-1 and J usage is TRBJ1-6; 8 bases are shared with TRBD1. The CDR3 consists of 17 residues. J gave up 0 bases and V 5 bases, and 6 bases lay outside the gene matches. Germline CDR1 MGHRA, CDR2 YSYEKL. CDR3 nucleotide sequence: TGCGCCAGCAGCGTCCGGACAGGGAGCTCCTATAATTCACCCCTCCACTTT. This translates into CASSVRTGSSYNSPLHF.

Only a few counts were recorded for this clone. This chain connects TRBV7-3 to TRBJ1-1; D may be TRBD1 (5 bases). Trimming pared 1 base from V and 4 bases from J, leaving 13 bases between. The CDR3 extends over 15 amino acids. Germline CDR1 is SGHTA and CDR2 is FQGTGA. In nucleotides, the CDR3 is TGTGCCAGCAGCTTAATGTCTGGGGCGCGCACTGAAGCTTTCTTT. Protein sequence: CASSLMSGARTEAFF.

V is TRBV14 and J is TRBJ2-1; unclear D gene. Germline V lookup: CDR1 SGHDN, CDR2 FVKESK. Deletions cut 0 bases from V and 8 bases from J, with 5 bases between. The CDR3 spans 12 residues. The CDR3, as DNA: TGTGCCAGCAGCCAAGAACGGTATGAGCAGTTCTTC. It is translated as CASSQERYEQFF.

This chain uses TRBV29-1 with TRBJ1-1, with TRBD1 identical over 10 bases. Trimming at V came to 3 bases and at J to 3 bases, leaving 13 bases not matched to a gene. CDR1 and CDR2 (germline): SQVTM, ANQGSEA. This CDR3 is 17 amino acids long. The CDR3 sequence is CSVEWGQGRLEDTEAFF. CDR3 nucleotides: TGCAGCGTTGAGTGGGGACAGGGGAGGTTGGAGGACACTGAAGCTTTCTTT.

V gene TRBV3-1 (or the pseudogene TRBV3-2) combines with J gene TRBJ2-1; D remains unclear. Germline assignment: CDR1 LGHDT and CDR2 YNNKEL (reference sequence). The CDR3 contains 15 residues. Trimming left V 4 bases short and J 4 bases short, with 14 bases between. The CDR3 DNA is TGTGCCAGCAGCCTCAACGTGGGCCGTTACAATGAGCAGTTCTTC. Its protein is CASSLNVGRYNEQFF.

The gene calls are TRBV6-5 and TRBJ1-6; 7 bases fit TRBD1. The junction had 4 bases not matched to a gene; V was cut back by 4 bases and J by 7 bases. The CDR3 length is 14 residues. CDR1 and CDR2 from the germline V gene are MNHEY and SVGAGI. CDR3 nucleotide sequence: TGTGCCAGCAGTTCCGACAGGGAGAATTCACCCCTCCACTTT. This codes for CASSSDRENSPLHF.

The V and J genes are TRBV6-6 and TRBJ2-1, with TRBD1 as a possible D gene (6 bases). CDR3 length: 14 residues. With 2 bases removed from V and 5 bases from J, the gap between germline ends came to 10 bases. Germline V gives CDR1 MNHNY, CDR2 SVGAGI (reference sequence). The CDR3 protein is CASSYDRYNNEQFF. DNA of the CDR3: TGTGCCAGCAGTTACGACAGGTATAACAATGAGCAGTTCTTC.

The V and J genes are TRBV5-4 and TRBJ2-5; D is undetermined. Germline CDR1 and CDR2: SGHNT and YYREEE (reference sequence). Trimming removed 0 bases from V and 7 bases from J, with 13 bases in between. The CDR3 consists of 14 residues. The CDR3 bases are TGTGCCAGCAGCTTGGAGGCAGGCGAAGGGACCCAGTACTTC. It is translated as CASSLEAGEGTQYF.

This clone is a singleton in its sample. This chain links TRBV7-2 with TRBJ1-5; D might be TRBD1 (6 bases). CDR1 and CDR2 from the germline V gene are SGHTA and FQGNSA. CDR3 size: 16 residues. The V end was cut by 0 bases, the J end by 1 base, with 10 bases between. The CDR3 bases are TGTGCCAGCAGCTTAGCAGGGGGTGGGAGCAATCAGCCCCAGCATTTT. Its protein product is CASSLAGGGSNQPQHF.

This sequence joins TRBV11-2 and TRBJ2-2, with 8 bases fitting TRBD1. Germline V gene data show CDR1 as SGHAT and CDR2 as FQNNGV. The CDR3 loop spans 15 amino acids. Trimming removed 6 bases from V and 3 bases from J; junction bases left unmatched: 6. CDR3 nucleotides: TGTGCCAGCAGTGGTGACAGGGGACACACCGGGGAGCTGTTTTTT. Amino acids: CASSGDRGHTGELFF.

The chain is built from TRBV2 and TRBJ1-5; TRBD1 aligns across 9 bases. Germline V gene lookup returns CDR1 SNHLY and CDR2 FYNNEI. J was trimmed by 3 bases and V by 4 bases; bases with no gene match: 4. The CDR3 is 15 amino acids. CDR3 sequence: CASSAGTGINQPQHF. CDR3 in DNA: TGTGCCAGCAGTGCCGGGACAGGGATCAATCAGCCCCAGCATTTT.

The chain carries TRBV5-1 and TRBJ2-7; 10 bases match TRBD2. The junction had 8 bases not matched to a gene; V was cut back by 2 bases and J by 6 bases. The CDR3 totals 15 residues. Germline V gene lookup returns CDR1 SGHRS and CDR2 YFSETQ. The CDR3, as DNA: TGCGCCAGCAGCTTAAGCGGGAGGGCCGAAGGCGAGCAGTACTTC. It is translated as CASSLSGRAEGEQYF.

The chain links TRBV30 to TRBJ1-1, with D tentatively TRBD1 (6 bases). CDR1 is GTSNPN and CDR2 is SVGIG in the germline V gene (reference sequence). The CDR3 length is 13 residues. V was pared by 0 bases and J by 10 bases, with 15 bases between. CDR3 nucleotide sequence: TGTGCCTGGAGTGTAGGGGGGGGGTCGGGAGCTTTCTTT. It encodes CAWSVGGGSGAFF.